This T cell receptor beta chain was recorded in a study of T cell responses to AZD1222 COVID-19 vaccine. Study-level points and caveats: None of the repertoires were sampled until the peak T cell response had passed. Along spike, vaccine-associated CD4 TCRs were found throughout, with dominance at 160-218 and 743-854.

Measured with immunoSEQ multiplex PCR; TCRdb has only the in-frame clones, and not every one. This table has 140,000 to 150,000 clones, approximately 92% appearing once. This CDR3 is 13 amino acids long. V gave up 8 bases and J gave up 6 bases, with 13 bases separating them. Germline V gene sequence: CDR1 MDHEN, CDR2 SYDVKM. A word on this clone: Its cognate antigen is unknown.

The TCR originated in an adult in good health. The chain couples TRBV28 to TRBJ2-2; D call uncertain. Sequencing was performed on peripheral blood, taken on day 0 of AZD1222 vaccination. The CDR3: CASSKLTPGELFF. CDR3 coding DNA: TGTGCCAGCTCCAAACTGACGCCCGGGGAGCTGTTTTTT.